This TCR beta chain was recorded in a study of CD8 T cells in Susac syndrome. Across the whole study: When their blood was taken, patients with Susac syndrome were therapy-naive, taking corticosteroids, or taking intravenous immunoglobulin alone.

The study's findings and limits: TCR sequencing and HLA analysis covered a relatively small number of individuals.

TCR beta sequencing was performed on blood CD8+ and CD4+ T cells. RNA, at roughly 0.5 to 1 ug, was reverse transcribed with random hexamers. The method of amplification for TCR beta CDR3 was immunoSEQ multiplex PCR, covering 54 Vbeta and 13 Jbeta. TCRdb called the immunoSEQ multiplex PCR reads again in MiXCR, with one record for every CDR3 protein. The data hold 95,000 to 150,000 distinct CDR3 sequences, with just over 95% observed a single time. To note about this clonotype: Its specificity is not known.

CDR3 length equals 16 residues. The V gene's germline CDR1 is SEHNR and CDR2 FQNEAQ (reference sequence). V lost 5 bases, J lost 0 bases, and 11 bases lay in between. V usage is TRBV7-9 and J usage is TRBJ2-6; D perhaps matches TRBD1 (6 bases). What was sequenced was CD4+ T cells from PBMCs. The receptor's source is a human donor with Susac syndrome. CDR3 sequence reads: CASSVGQPSGANVLTF. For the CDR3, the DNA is TGTGCCAGCAGCGTCGGACAGCCCTCTGGGGCCAACGTCCTGACTTTC.